This T cell receptor (beta chain) came from a study of T-cell reconstitution after alpha-beta-depleted transplantation in children. Study-level points and caveats: Approximately two months post-transplant, alpha-beta T cells reportedly originated from several hundred expanded graft clones.

There are many counts of this clonotype. Its antigen remains unknown. The CDR3 has 18 residues. Germline V gives CDR1 LNHNV, CDR2 YYDKDF (reference sequence). With 0 bases removed from V and 2 bases from J, the gap between germline ends came to 20 bases. Unique molecular identifiers were incorporated when the TCRbeta library was constructed. Via MiXCR, TCRdb re-called the PCR reads, giving one row per CDR3 protein. The sample holds some 300,000 distinct CDR3 sequences, over 9.5% seen once. The material was PBMCs, obtained before TCRalphabeta/CD19-depleted stem cell transplant. The chain recombines TRBV15 with TRBJ2-7, with D possibly TRBD2 on 6 matching bases. The TCR was taken from a boy under two years old with acute myeloid leukemia, due to receive a stem cell transplant. The CDR3 region is CATSRDFSDREAPYEQYF. As DNA, the CDR3 is TGTGCCACCAGCAGAGATTTCAGCGATAGGGAGGCCCCCTACGAGCAGTACTTC. The variable domain in full, with the rest retrieved from reference TRBV15 and TRBJ2-7, is DAMVIQNPRYQVTQFGKPVTLSCSQTLNHNVMYWYQQKSSQAPKLLFHYYDKDFNNEADTPDNFQSRRPNTSFCFLDIRSPGLGDTAMYLCATSRDFSDREAPYEQYFGPGTRLTVT.